One and the same sample provided the 26 T cell receptor beta chains below, sequenced in a study of metastatic and nonmetastatic thyroid tumors (dated by TCRdb to the early 2020s). No patient had received any treatment before thyroid surgery. Libraries were prepared through PCR. Sequencing relied on an Illumina HiSeq 4000. TCRdb redid the processing of the public reads, applying fastp at Q25 and MiXCR, and retained in-frame beta chains. Counted in this sample were roughly 30,000 clones; approximately 15% of them appeared once. Around 7.2% of the sample belongs to the ten largest clones. The specimen sequenced was blood. These receptors all stem from a female donor with papillary thyroid cancer or a benign thyroid nodule (not recorded which). Some clones in this sample may be carry-over from other donors' samples.

This clone was counted ten times or more. The gene calls are TRBV5-1 and TRBJ1-6; 10 nucleotides agree with TRBD1. The germline V gene has CDR1 SGHRS and CDR2 YFSETQ. CDR3 size: 15 residues. J lost 7 bases, V lost 7 bases, and 8 bases had no gene match. The CDR3 protein is CASQPSTGGNSPLHF. CDR3 coding DNA: TGCGCCAGCCAACCGTCGACAGGGGGCAATTCACCCCTCCACTTT.

This chain uses TRBV5-1 with TRBJ1-3, with D maybe TRBD1 (6 bases). Trimming took 0 bases from V and 2 from J, leaving 9 bases between them. Germline loops: CDR1 SGHRS, CDR2 YFSETQ. The length of the CDR3 is 15 residues. The DNA of the CDR3 is TGCGCCAGCAGCTTGGCGTCAGGGGCTGGAAACACCATATATTTT. As protein: CASSLASGAGNTIYF.

V usage is TRBV9 and J usage is TRBJ2-7; D is unclear. The ends were cut back, 0 bases at V and 0 bases at J, with 7 bases in the middle. The CDR3 extends over 14 amino acids. Germline V lookup: CDR1 SGDLS, CDR2 YYNGEE. CDR3 in DNA: TGTGCCAGCAGCGTAGGACTGGCCTCCTACGAGCAGTACTTC. This codes for CASSVGLASYEQYF.

This clone was seen ten or more times. A much bigger clone sits one base away, suggesting this may be a read error. The CDR3 sequence: CATRLTGAYNSLLHF. The CDR3 DNA follows: TGTGCCACGCGCCTCACAGGGGCTTATAATTCACTCCTCCACTTT. V usage is TRBV10-3 and J usage is TRBJ1-6, with 7 nucleotides matching TRBD1. There are 15 residues in the CDR3. Germline values: CDR1 ENHRY, CDR2 SYGVKD.

This clone was counted at least ten times. The chain carries TRBV6-1 and TRBJ1-1, with 7 bases matching TRBD1. CDR3 length: 15 residues. The J segment lost 6 bases and the V segment lost 6 bases, leaving 13 bases of the junction unmatched. Germline V lookup: CDR1 MNHNS, CDR2 SASEGT. This CDR3 is CASSSGTGVWAEAFF. The DNA for the CDR3 is TGTGCCAGCAGCTCCGGAACAGGGGTCTGGGCTGAAGCTTTCTTT.

This clone appeared a single time. The chain links TRBV11-1 to TRBJ2-3; D is uncertain. V lost 3 bases and J lost 4, with 14 bases in between. Germline V gene lookup returns CDR1 SGHAT and CDR2 FQDESV (reference sequence). The length of the CDR3 is 15 residues. The CDR3 spells CASSLAVALSDTQYF. CDR3 bases: TGTGCCAGCAGCTTGGCGGTAGCCCTCTCAGATACGCAGTATTTT.

This clone was found once. Other nucleotide sequences in the sample specify the same CDR3. Written as DNA, the CDR3 is TGTGCCAGCAGCTTAGGGACTAGCGGGGGCAATGAGCAGTTCTTC. It translates to CASSLGTSGGNEQFF. This chain uses TRBV7-3 with TRBJ2-1; 14 bases map to TRBD2. Germline trimming cut 2 bases from V and 6 bases from J; bases unmatched to any gene: 0. The CDR3 loop spans 15 amino acids. Germline lookup yields CDR1 SGHTA and CDR2 FQGTGA. Together with reference TRBV7-3 and TRBJ2-1, the CDR3 gives the full variable domain: GAGVSQTPSNKVTEKGKYVELRCDPISGHTALYWYRQSLGQGPEFLIYFQGTGAADDSGLPNDRFFAVRPEGSVSTLKIQRTERGDSAVYLCASSLGTSGGNEQFFGPGTRLTVL.

This clone was seen only a few times. The V call is TRBV5-6, the J call TRBJ1-5; possibly TRBD1 for D (6 bases). Per germline, CDR1 SGHDT and CDR2 YYEEEE. The V end was cut by 2 bases, the J end by 4 bases, with 10 bases between. CDR3 length equals 14 residues. In nucleotides, the CDR3 is TGTGCCAGCAGCTTATCGGGACAAAATCAGCCCCAGCATTTT. The encoded protein is CASSLSGQNQPQHF.

This clone was detected ten times or more. J is TRBJ2-2 and V is TRBV10-1, with D maybe TRBD2 (6 bases). Trimming removed 2 bases at V and 3 bases at J, with 10 bases between. The germline CDR1 and CDR2 sequences are WNHNN and SYGVQD (reference sequence). There are 15 residues in the CDR3. The CDR3 region is CASSEGGIDTGELFF. In DNA, the CDR3 is TGCGCCAGCAGTGAGGGGGGGATCGACACCGGGGAGCTGTTTTTT.

The chain couples TRBV5-1 to TRBJ2-3; 11 bases are shared with TRBD2. In germline, CDR1 is SGHRS, CDR2 YFSETQ. The CDR3 sequence is 17 residues long. The trim removed 1 base at V and 2 bases at J, leaving 6 bases unmatched. The CDR3 nucleotides are TGCGCCAGCAGCTTGATTAGCGGGGGGGCCGCCACAGATACGCAGTATTTT. Residues: CASSLISGGAATDTQYF. Based on the CDR3 plus reference TRBV5-1 and TRBJ2-3, the full variable domain is KAGVTQTPRYLIKTRGQQVTLSCSPISGHRSVSWYQQTPGQGLQFLFEYFSETQRNKGNFPGRFSGRQFSNSRSEMNVSTLELGDSALYLCASSLISGGAATDTQYFGPGTRLTVL.

This clone has ten or more counts. This chain uses TRBV2 with TRBJ2-7; 7 bases are shared with TRBD1. Germline V gene data show CDR1 as SNHLY and CDR2 as FYNNEI. CDR3 size: 12 residues. The J segment lost 2 bases and the V segment lost 7 bases, leaving 2 bases of the junction unmatched. CDR3 residues: CASKTGAYEQYF. The CDR3 nucleotides are TGTGCCAGCAAAACAGGGGCCTACGAGCAGTACTTC.

In its sample, this clone was seen many times. The rearrangement joins TRBV13 to TRBJ2-2; no definite D call. This CDR3 contains 15 residues. V lost 5 bases and J lost 0, with 10 bases in between. Germline values: CDR1 PRHDT, CDR2 FYEKMQ (reference sequence). CDR3 DNA sequence: TGTGCCAGCAGCCCCTTCTGGACGAACACCGGGGAGCTGTTTTTT. Its protein is CASSPFWTNTGELFF. Drawing the rest from reference TRBV13 and TRBJ2-2, the complete variable domain is AAGVIQSPRHLIKEKRETATLKCYPIPRHDTVYWYQQGPGQDPQFLISFYEKMQSDKGSIPDRFSAQQFSDYHSELNMSSLELGDSALYFCASSPFWTNTGELFFGEGSRLTVL.

By share, this clone ranks as medium-sized. V gene TRBV11-2 combines with J gene TRBJ1-3; no clear D. CDR1 and CDR2 (germline): SGHAT, FQNNGV. The length of the CDR3 is 13 residues. The V gene lost 5 bases and the J gene lost 2 bases, with 7 bases spanning the gap. CDR3 nucleotide sequence: TGTGCCAGCAGCCCACCCCCTGGAAACACCATATATTTT. Protein sequence: CASSPPPGNTIYF.

This clone appeared many times. The chain carries TRBV20-1 and TRBJ1-1; D gene ambiguous. Germline V gene sequence: CDR1 DFQATT, CDR2 SNEGSKA (reference sequence). Trimming left V 6 bases short and J 4 bases short, with 12 bases between. The CDR3 length is 12 residues. The CDR3 loop reads CSATRTGTEAFF. CDR3 coding DNA: TGCAGTGCAACAAGGACGGGCACTGAAGCTTTCTTT.

This clone was detected ten times or more. The chain links TRBV9 to TRBJ1-3, with 10 bases lining up with TRBD1. The germline gives CDR1 SGDLS, CDR2 YYNGEE. The CDR3 sequence is 15 residues long. V lost 6 bases to trimming and J lost 6 bases; unmatched junction nucleotides: 9. The CDR3 sequence is CASNPRGTGANTIYF. The CDR3, as DNA: TGTGCCAGCAACCCCCGTGGGACAGGGGCAAACACCATATATTTT.

The sample holds many counts of this clone. The chain has TRBV12-3 or TRBV12-4 and TRBJ2-2; D uncertain. The V end lost 2 bases, the J end lost 6 bases, and 13 bases lay between the germline ends. The CDR3 spans 15 residues. The chain's CDR3 is CASSLQYYLPGELFF. As DNA, the CDR3 is TGTGCCAGCAGTTTACAGTATTATTTGCCCGGGGAGCTGTTTTTT.

The table lists this clone with many counts. This may come from a read error, since a much larger clone is one base off. The chain combines TRBV5-6 with TRBJ2-1; D uncertain. The length of the CDR3 is 15 residues. V was clipped by 1 base and J by 3 bases, with 11 bases between them. Germline V gene sequence: CDR1 SGHDT, CDR2 YYEEEE. The CDR3 loop reads CASSLLSTDYNEQFF. For the CDR3, the DNA is TGTGCCAGCAGCTTGCTCTCCACGGACTACAATGAGCAGTTCTTC.

The chain carries TRBV5-1 and TRBJ2-1; 10 bases fit TRBD2. This CDR3 region has 16 residues. Trimming took 1 base from V and 5 from J; bases not matched to a gene: 6. The V gene's germline CDR1 is SGHRS and CDR2 YFSETQ. CDR3 amino acids: CASSLQSAGGHNEQFF. The DNA for the CDR3 is TGCGCCAGCAGCTTGCAATCAGCGGGAGGGCACAATGAGCAGTTCTTC.

The sample holds many counts of this clone. The genes are TRBV6-1 and TRBJ1-4; the D gene is possibly TRBD1 (5 bases). V dropped 0 bases and J dropped 8 bases, with 16 bases sitting between them. CDR1 and CDR2 (germline): MNHNS, SASEGT. The CDR3 sequence is 16 residues long. The CDR3 DNA follows: TGTGCCAGCAGTGAAGCCTGGGGCCCCGGGAGGGAAAAACTGTTTTTT. Protein sequence: CASSEAWGPGREKLFF.

This clone was counted at least ten times. This chain joins TRBV25-1 and TRBJ2-1, with D perhaps matching TRBD1 or TRBD2 (5 bases each). The CDR3 consists of 12 residues. With 6 bases removed from V and 16 bases from J, the gap between germline ends came to 19 bases. The germline CDR1 and CDR2 sequences are MGHDK and SYGVNS. The CDR3 reads CASSEAGTPSFF. The CDR3 nucleotides are TGTGCCAGCAGCGAAGCCGGGACGCCCTCATTCTTC.

The sample holds many counts of this clone. V and J are TRBV29-1 and TRBJ2-1; D perhaps matches TRBD2 (5 bases). Germline V gene data show CDR1 as SQVTM and CDR2 as ANQGSEA. The ends were cut back, 6 bases at V and 0 bases at J, with 12 bases in the middle. CDR3 length equals 14 residues. CDR3 region: CSVQLADSYNEQFF. The CDR3 nucleotides read TGCAGCGTCCAGCTAGCAGACTCCTACAATGAGCAGTTCTTC.

This clone counts as medium-sized (0.01 to 0.1%). The chain combines TRBV9 with TRBJ2-2; 12 positions agree with TRBD2. The ends lost 0 bases at V and 4 bases at J; junction bases unmatched: 7. CDR1 is SGDLS, CDR2 YYNGEE, per germline. The CDR3 contains 18 residues. The CDR3 DNA is TGTGCCAGCAGCGTAGGAGGCCGGGGACTAGCGGGCACCGGGGAGCTGTTTTTT. The encoded protein is CASSVGGRGLAGTGELFF.

This clone was picked up many times. A read error may account for a junction end that differs from germline. The J gene is TRBJ2-3, the V gene TRBV2; D is unclear. The CDR3 extends over 11 amino acids. From germline, CDR1 is SNHLY and CDR2 FYNNEI. This CDR3 reads CACRRLDTQYF. For the CDR3, the DNA is TGTGCCTGCAGACGCCTCGATACGCAGTATTTT.

This clone was observed many times. The rearrangement uses TRBV6-4 and TRBJ1-3; D perhaps matches TRBD1 (6 bases). The CDR3 runs to 14 residues. Germline V CDR1 and CDR2: MRHNA, SNTAGT. Trimming shortened V by 3 bases and J by 2 bases, and 8 bases separated the two germline ends. The CDR3 spells CASSEGGTGNTIYF. In DNA form, the CDR3 reads TGTGCCAGCAGTGAGGGGGGCACTGGAAACACCATATATTTT.

V and J are TRBV3-1 and TRBJ2-7; the D gene is possibly TRBD1 (6 bases). The CDR3 runs 15 residues. Germline lookup yields CDR1 LGHDT and CDR2 YNNKEL (reference sequence). V shed 4 bases and J shed 3 bases, with 16 bases lying between them. The CDR3 sequence: CASSLRDNEGYEQYF. In nucleotides, the CDR3 is TGTGCCAGCAGCCTCCGGGACAACGAAGGCTACGAGCAGTACTTC.

This clone was detected many times. The gene calls are TRBV10-3 and TRBJ1-1; D is uncertain. Trimming stripped 0 bases from V and 1 base from J, with 3 bases between. The CDR3 consists of 13 residues. Germline CDR1 is ENHRY and CDR2 is SYGVKD. CDR3: CAISESWNTEAFF. For the CDR3, the DNA is TGTGCCATCAGTGAGTCGTGGAACACTGAAGCTTTCTTT.